The 26 T cell receptor beta chains below were found in one sample sequenced in a study of human T cells and chemical hapten exposure. Total RNA was extracted from unfractionated whole blood. For the library, individual cDNA molecules each received unique molecular identifiers. TCRdb reprocessed the reads via MiXCR and lists one record per CDR3 protein. Of around 120,000 distinct CDR3 sequences in the sample, 6.5% to 10% were seen once. The sequencing input was whole blood. The receptors derive from a human donor in good health. Some clones in this sample may be carry-over from other donors' samples.

Ten or more counts support this clonotype. The J gene is TRBJ2-3, the V gene TRBV6-1; weak D call: TRBD1 (5 bases). This CDR3 has 15 residues. Looked up from germline, CDR1 is MNHNS and CDR2 is SASEGT. Trimming took off 3 bases at V and 2 bases at J, with 12 bases between the two ends. The CDR3 bases are TGTGCCAGCAGTGAGCGCAACAGGCCCACAGATACGCAGTATTTT. Translation: CASSERNRPTDTQYF.

The chain recombines TRBV15 with TRBJ2-7; the match to TRBD2 covers 10 bases. This CDR3 spans 16 amino acids. The J segment lost 4 bases and the V segment lost 4 bases, leaving 10 bases of the junction unmatched. CDR1 LNHNV and CDR2 YYDKDF come from the germline V gene (reference sequence). For the CDR3, the DNA is TGTGCCACCAGCAAGGAAGGGCTAGCGGGAGTATACGAGCAGTACTTC. It is translated as CATSKEGLAGVYEQYF.

The V call is TRBV6-6, the J call TRBJ1-2; weak D call: TRBD1 (6 bases). The germline V gene encodes CDR1 MNHNY and CDR2 SVGAGI (reference sequence). Trimming pared 5 bases from V and 4 bases from J, leaving 17 bases between. This CDR3 spans 15 amino acids. The CDR3 protein is CASSPGAIPGYGYTF. CDR3 DNA: TGTGCCAGCAGTCCGGGGGCTATCCCGGGCTATGGCTACACCTTC.

There are a few counts of this clonotype. This chain links TRBV6-2 or TRBV6-3 with TRBJ1-2; 7 bases align to TRBD1. The CDR3 has 11 amino acids. Germline V gene lookup returns CDR1 MNHEY and CDR2 SVGEGT. The V segment lost 6 bases and the J segment 7 bases; nucleotides outside the gene matches: 2. The CDR3 sequence: CASRGQFGYTF. CDR3 DNA sequence: TGTGCCAGCAGGGGACAGTTTGGCTACACCTTC.

This clonotype was counted only a few times. The chain recombines TRBV5-4 with TRBJ2-7, with unresolved D. This CDR3 region has 15 residues. Germline CDR1 reads SGHNT; CDR2 reads YYREEE (reference sequence). The V and J ends lost 2 bases and 3 bases respectively, with 15 bases between them. The DNA of the CDR3 is TGTGCCAGCAGCTTAATGGCAGCTTCCCACTACGAGCAGTACTTC. It encodes CASSLMAASHYEQYF.

This clonotype was seen at least ten times. The chain joins TRBV20-1 to TRBJ1-2; D gene ambiguous. Germline values: CDR1 DFQATT, CDR2 SNEGSKA (reference sequence). CDR3 length equals 14 residues. The V end was cut by 0 bases, the J end by 1 base, with 9 bases between. CDR3 residues: CSARDEQLNYGYTF. CDR3 nucleotide sequence: TGCAGTGCTAGAGATGAACAGCTTAACTATGGCTACACCTTC.

This clonotype was detected many times. The genes are TRBV20-1 and TRBJ2-1; 8 positions agree with TRBD2. Germline CDR1 DFQATT, CDR2 SNEGSKA (reference sequence). Trimming took 2 bases from V and 4 from J; bases not matched to a gene: 1. This CDR3 contains 13 residues. CDR3 DNA sequence: TGCAGTGCTAGAAGCGGGGGTTACAATGAGCAGTTCTTC. Translation: CSARSGGYNEQFF.

V and J are TRBV6-2 or TRBV6-3 and TRBJ2-6; D uncertain. Trimming took 2 bases from V and 4 from J, leaving 15 bases between them. The germline V gene has CDR1 MNHEY and CDR2 SVGEGT. This CDR3 spans 17 amino acids. CDR3 region: CASSYETPLGGANVLTF. CDR3 DNA sequence: TGTGCCAGCAGTTACGAGACACCCCTGGGGGGGGCCAACGTCCTGACTTTC.

This clonotype came up many times. This rearrangement joins TRBV14 to TRBJ2-6; D is ambiguous. This CDR3 contains 14 residues. The V and J ends lost 10 bases and 2 bases respectively, with 12 bases between them. From germline, CDR1 is SGHDN and CDR2 FVKESK. This CDR3 reads CATAAVAGANVLTF. The CDR3 DNA reads TGTGCCACCGCGGCGGTAGCTGGGGCCAACGTCCTGACTTTC.

This chain connects TRBV5-5 to TRBJ1-5, with unresolved D. The CDR3 totals 15 residues. V lost 1 base to trimming and J lost 2 bases, with 10 bases between them. Germline V gene lookup returns CDR1 SGHKS and CDR2 YYEKEE (reference sequence). CDR3: CASSLNFGGNQPQHF. In DNA, the CDR3 is TGTGCCAGCAGCTTGAATTTTGGGGGCAATCAGCCCCAGCATTTT. The whole variable domain, remainder taken from reference TRBV5-5 and TRBJ1-5, is DAGVTQSPTHLIKTRGQQVTLRCSPISGHKSVSWYQQVLGQGPQFIFQYYEKEERGRGNFPDRFSARQFPNYSSELNVNALLLGDSALYLCASSLNFGGNQPQHFGDGTRLSIL.

The sample holds a few counts of this clonotype. The genes are TRBV5-1 and TRBJ2-3; D is uncertain. The CDR3 has 13 residues. CDR1 SGHRS and CDR2 YFSETQ come from the germline V gene. V was clipped by 0 bases and J by 4 bases, with 6 bases between them. The CDR3: CASSLDLSDTQYF. In DNA form, the CDR3 reads TGCGCCAGCAGCTTGGACTTGTCAGATACGCAGTATTTT.

The rearrangement links TRBV20-1 to TRBJ2-5; 8 nucleotides align to TRBD1. CDR1 is DFQATT and CDR2 is SNEGSKA in the germline V gene (reference sequence). With 6 bases clipped from V and 5 bases from J, the junction kept 14 bases outside the gene matches. The CDR3 spans 15 residues. The CDR3 is CSAGRGQGSLETQYF. DNA of the CDR3: TGCAGTGCCGGTCGAGGACAGGGATCTCTTGAGACCCAGTACTTC.

This clonotype was detected only a few times. CDR3 nucleotides: TGCAGCGTTGCAGGTGGGATGGGGGGGTCCTACGAGCAGTACTTC. This gives the protein CSVAGGMGGSYEQYF. The chain recombines TRBV29-1 with TRBJ2-7, with TRBD2 matching over 7 bases. V dropped 4 bases and J dropped 1; count of bases not matched to a gene: 10. The CDR3 is 15 amino acids. Germline CDR1 is SQVTM and CDR2 is ANQGSEA.

The genes are TRBV2 and TRBJ2-4, with 7 bases matching TRBD1. Germline lookup yields CDR1 SNHLY and CDR2 FYNNEI. The CDR3 has 15 residues. Trimming at V came to 1 base and at J to 4 bases, leaving 4 bases not matched to a gene. CDR3 nucleotides: TGTGCCAGCAGTGAAGACAGGGGATCAAAAAACATTCAGTACTTC. This gives the protein CASSEDRGSKNIQYF.

The chain has TRBV12-3 or TRBV12-4 and TRBJ2-1; D may match TRBD1 or TRBD2 (7 bases each). Between the trimmed V and J ends, which lost 0 bases and 9 bases, there was a span of 21 bases. CDR3 length: 17 amino acids. The DNA for the CDR3 is TGTGCCAGCAGTTTAGCGCTACTAGCGAGGGGGCCCAGTGAGCAGTTCTTC. This sequence encodes CASSLALLARGPSEQFF.

The V and J genes are TRBV13 and TRBJ2-2; 7 bases line up with TRBD2. Germline V gene lookup returns CDR1 PRHDT and CDR2 FYEKMQ (reference sequence). V was clipped by 5 bases and J by 4 bases; unmatched bases: 7. This CDR3 has 15 residues. The CDR3 DNA sequence: TGTGCCAGCAGCCACAGCGGGGCCCTCACCGGGGAGCTGTTTTTT. Its translation is CASSHSGALTGELFF.

Only a few counts were recorded for this clonotype. The V and J genes are TRBV7-9 and TRBJ2-7; 9 nucleotides line up with TRBD1. This CDR3 is 16 amino acids long. V lost 2 bases, J lost 4 bases, and 9 bases stayed unmatched. Germline CDR1 reads SEHNR; CDR2 reads FQNEAQ (reference sequence). The CDR3 protein is CASSLPPAQGAYEQYF. CDR3 nucleotides: TGTGCCAGCAGCTTACCCCCGGCACAGGGGGCATACGAGCAGTACTTC.

This clonotype appeared many times. V gene TRBV25-1 combines with J gene TRBJ2-5; the D gene is possibly TRBD1 (5 bases). With 0 bases removed from V and 0 bases from J, the gap between germline ends came to 8 bases. This CDR3 region has 15 residues. Looked up from germline, CDR1 is MGHDK and CDR2 is SYGVNS. Written as DNA, the CDR3 is TGTGCCAGCAGTGAATATACAGGAAACCAAGAGACCCAGTACTTC. Its protein is CASSEYTGNQETQYF.

This clonotype was recorded a few times. V and J are TRBV20-1 and TRBJ2-7; 7 bases are shared with TRBD2. This CDR3 region has 11 residues. CDR1 is DFQATT and CDR2 is SNEGSKA in the germline V gene (reference sequence). V was pared by 5 bases and J by 7 bases, with 5 bases of the junction left unmatched. The CDR3 DNA reads as TGCAGTGCTTTGACGGGGGGAGAGCAGTACTTC. It specifies CSALTGGEQYF.

This clonotype was counted only a few times. V is TRBV15 and J is TRBJ1-1; D remains ambiguous. The CDR3 covers 14 residues. Germline loops: CDR1 LNHNV, CDR2 YYDKDF (reference sequence). Trimming left V 0 bases short and J 0 bases short, with 5 bases between. The CDR3 nucleotides read TGTGCCACCAGCAGAGATCTGATGAACACTGAAGCTTTCTTT. It translates to CATSRDLMNTEAFF.

In its sample, this clonotype was seen many times. V usage is TRBV6-2 or TRBV6-3 and J usage is TRBJ2-1; no reliable D call. Germline V lookup: CDR1 MNHEY, CDR2 SVGEGT. The V and J ends lost 2 bases and 2 bases respectively, with 10 bases between them. This CDR3 comprises 15 residues. The CDR3 region has the DNA TGTGCCAGCAGTTACGCAACGCCTCCCTACAATGAGCAGTTCTTC. The encoded protein is CASSYATPPYNEQFF.

This clonotype occurred many times. V usage is TRBV6-6 and J usage is TRBJ1-2, with 11 bases matching TRBD1. From germline, CDR1 is MNHNY and CDR2 SVGAGI (reference sequence). Trimming removed 0 bases from V and 2 bases from J; junction bases left unmatched: 8. The CDR3 runs to 18 residues. CDR3 bases: TGTGCCAGCAGTTACTCCGGGACAGGGGGACTCCTCAACTATGGCTACACCTTC. It codes for CASSYSGTGGLLNYGYTF.

Of note for this clonotype: A single base separates this from a much larger clone, so it may be a read error. This sequence joins TRBV4-1 and TRBJ1-1, with D uncertain. The CDR3 extends over 13 amino acids. Germline CDR1 MGHRA, CDR2 YSYEKL. The CDR3 DNA is TGCGCCAGCAGCCATACAGAGAACACTGAAGCTTCCTTT. It encodes CASSHTENTEASF.

This chain connects TRBV12-3 or TRBV12-4 to TRBJ1-6; D is undetermined. The CDR3 is 12 amino acids. The V end was cut by 6 bases, the J end by 5 bases, with 5 bases between. The CDR3 here is CASRNDNSPLHF. In nucleotides, the CDR3 is TGTGCCAGCAGAAATGATAATTCACCCCTCCACTTT.

This clonotype was recorded a few times. The chain is built from TRBV4-2 and TRBJ1-5, with TRBD1 matching 11 bases. The CDR3 consists of 16 residues. Trimming cost V 5 bases and J 5 bases; bases outside gene matches: 8. Germline CDR1 and CDR2: LGHNA and YNFKEQ. The CDR3 DNA reads TGTGCCAGCAGCTCCTGGACAGGGGGCGCTTATCAGCCCCAGCATTTT. This sequence encodes CASSSWTGGAYQPQHF.

This clonotype was picked up many times. This chain joins TRBV5-1 and TRBJ2-1; D tentatively reads TRBD1 or TRBD2 (5 bases each). Germline loops: CDR1 SGHRS, CDR2 YFSETQ. The CDR3 has 17 amino acids. V lost 4 bases and J lost 0, with 17 bases in between. CDR3 protein: CASSPRLGESSYNEQFF. The CDR3 coding sequence is TGCGCCAGCAGCCCCCGGTTGGGGGAGAGCTCCTACAATGAGCAGTTCTTC.